This paragraph covers one T cell receptor (beta chain) sequence. In this sample, this clone turned up many times. Its binding antigen is unknown. One base away there is no much larger clone; base qualities are not given. This sample is drawn from a study of metastatic and nonmetastatic thyroid tumors (TCRdb year 2020). Describing the broader study: Repertoires were compared across peripheral blood and tumor or nodule tissue samples from malignant and benign thyroid patients. Study-wide conclusions, independent of this receptor: TCR beta diversity was reported as significantly higher in malignant tumors than in benign nodules, in both blood and tumor samples.

None of the patients had been given any treatment before thyroid surgery. Patient clinical samples collected from about 2011 to 2018 were retrospectively analysed using T-cell receptor beta sequencing. Libraries came from PCR. Sequencing took place on an Illumina HiSeq 4000. High-throughput sequencing was used to profile the CDR3 region of the TCR beta-chain in every patient. The paper's processing steps were these. CDR3 differences across clinicopathological groups were used to build a classifier for discriminating distant-metastatic papillary thyroid cancer patients. To measure repertoire diversity the researchers used the Shannon index, while the Morisita-Horn index served to gauge how similar the tumor and blood repertoires were. Through fastp at Q25 and MiXCR, TCRdb rebuilt clones from the public reads, retaining in-frame beta chains. The V and J calls, along with clone size, are taken from TCRdb and not from the paper's own processing. The sample contains under 75,000 clones, around 20% of them found a single time. The top ten clonotypes cover 10% to 15% of the sample.

V trim: 5 bases; J trim: 6 bases; unmatched bases: 9. The CDR3 sequence holds 16 residues, the cysteine and phenylalanine included. Only the CDR3 region is kept as DNA, spanning 48 bases read in frame from base 1. The germline V gene gives CDR1 as SNHLY and CDR2 as FYNNEI. The V gene is TRBV2 and the J gene is TRBJ2-5, with 13 junctional bases fitting TRBD2. The sample consisted of blood. This clonotype originated in a female donor with papillary thyroid cancer or a benign thyroid nodule (not recorded which). Some clones in this sample may be carry-over from other donors' samples. The DNA sequence is as follows: TGTGCCAGCAGTCGCGCCGGGACTAGCGGGACAAAGACCCAGTACTTC. The resulting protein is CASSRAGTSGTKTQYF.